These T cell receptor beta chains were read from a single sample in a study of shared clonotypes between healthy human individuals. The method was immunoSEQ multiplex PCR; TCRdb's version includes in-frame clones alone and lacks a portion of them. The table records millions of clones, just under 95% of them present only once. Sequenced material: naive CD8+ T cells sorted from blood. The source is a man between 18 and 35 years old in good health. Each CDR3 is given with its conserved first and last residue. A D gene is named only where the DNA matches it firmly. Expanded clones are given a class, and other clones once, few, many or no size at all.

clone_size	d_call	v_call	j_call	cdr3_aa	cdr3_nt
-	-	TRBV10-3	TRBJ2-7	CAISPEGGSLGEQYF	TGTGCCATCAGTCCTGAAGGAGGGAGCCTTGGCGAGCAGTACTTC
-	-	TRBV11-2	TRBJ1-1	CASSLGGGTGLGTEAFF	TGTGCCAGCAGTTTAGGTGGGGGAACGGGGTTGGGCACTGAAGCTTTCTTT
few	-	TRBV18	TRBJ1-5	CASSPGLSNQPQHF	TGTGCCAGCTCACCGGGGCTCTCCAATCAGCCCCAGCATTTT
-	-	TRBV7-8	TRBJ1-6	CASSLLGGLDNSPLHF	TGTGCCAGCAGCTTATTGGGGGGGTTAGATAATTCACCCCTCCACTTT
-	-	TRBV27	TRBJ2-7	CASSTGRPPTTYEQYF	TGTGCCAGCAGTACCGGACGGCCTCCCACAACCTACGAGCAGTACTTC
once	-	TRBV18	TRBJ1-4	CASSPWIEWEKLFF	TGTGCCAGCTCACCCTGGATTGAATGGGAAAAACTGTTTTTT
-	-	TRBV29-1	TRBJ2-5	CSVEGGAGVRETQYF	TGCAGCGTTGAAGGCGGGGCAGGGGTAAGAGAGACCCAGTACTTC
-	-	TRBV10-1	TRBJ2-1	CASSEGWTDLYNEQFF	TGCGCCAGCAGTGAGGGCTGGACAGACCTCTACAATGAGCAGTTCTTC
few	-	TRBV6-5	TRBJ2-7	CASSRALGSYEQYF	TGTGCCAGCAGCCGGGCCCTCGGCTCCTACGAGCAGTACTTC
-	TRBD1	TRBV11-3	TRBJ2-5	CASSPWDRDTLIQETQYF	TGTGCCAGCAGCCCCTGGGACAGGGATACTTTGATTCAAGAGACCCAGTACTTC
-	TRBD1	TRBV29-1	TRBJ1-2	CSVEDPGGGYTF	TGCAGCGTTGAAGATCCAGGGGGAGGCTACACCTTC
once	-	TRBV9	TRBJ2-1	CASSELGGGRWNEQFF	TGTGCCAGCAGCGAACTAGGGGGCGGGAGGTGGAATGAGCAGTTCTTC
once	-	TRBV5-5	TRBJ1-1	CASSLWSNTEAFF	TGTGCCAGCAGCTTGTGGTCGAACACTGAAGCTTTCTTT
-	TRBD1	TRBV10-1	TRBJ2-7	CVVRDRGRKYEQYF	TGCGTCGTTAGGGACAGGGGAAGGAAGTACGAGCAGTACTTC
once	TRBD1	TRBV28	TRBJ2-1	CASSETGTGDYNEQFF	TGTGCCAGCAGTGAAACCGGGACAGGGGACTACAATGAGCAGTTCTTC
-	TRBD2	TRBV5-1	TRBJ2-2	CASSSTYGLAGTHTGELFF	TGCGCCAGCAGCTCCACATATGGACTAGCGGGGACCCACACCGGGGAGCTGTTTTTT
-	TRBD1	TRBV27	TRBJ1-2	CASSFTDRERNYGYTF	TGTGCCAGCAGTTTCACGGACAGGGAACGAAACTATGGCTACACCTTC
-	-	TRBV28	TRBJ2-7	CATLSTQFYEQYF	TGTGCCACCCTATCGACACAGTTCTACGAGCAGTACTTC
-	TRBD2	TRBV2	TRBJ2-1	CASKTSGGALEQFF	TGTGCCAGCAAGACTAGCGGGGGGGCTCTTGAGCAGTTCTTC
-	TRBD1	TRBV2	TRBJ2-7	CASSVGTGGARWHDF	TGTGCCAGCAGTGTAGGGACAGGGGGCGCGAGATGGCACGACTTC
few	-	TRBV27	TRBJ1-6	CASSDGSPLHF	TGTGCCAGCAGCGATGGATCACCCCTCCACTTT
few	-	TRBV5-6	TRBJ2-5	CASSLGSQETQYF	TGTGCCAGCAGCTTGGGCAGCCAAGAGACCCAGTACTTC
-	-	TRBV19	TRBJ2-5	CASSIAPSGAETQYF	TGTGCCAGTAGTATAGCACCCTCAGGGGCAGAGACCCAGTACTTC
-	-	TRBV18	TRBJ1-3	CASSPYSGRKGPGNTIYF	TGTGCCAGCTCACCCTACTCGGGACGCAAGGGGCCTGGAAACACCATATATTTT
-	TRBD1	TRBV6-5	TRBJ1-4	CASIQGADEKLFF	TGTGCCAGCATCCAGGGGGCGGATGAAAAACTGTTTTTT
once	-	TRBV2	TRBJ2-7	CASRDTGPISYEQYF	TGTGCCAGCAGGGATACAGGTCCCATCTCCTACGAGCAGTACTTC
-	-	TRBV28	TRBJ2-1	CASAQSGDVGEQFF	TGTGCCAGCGCCCAATCGGGGGATGTTGGTGAGCAGTTCTTC
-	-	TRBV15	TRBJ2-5	CATSRDLGEDTQYF	TGTGCCACCAGCAGAGATCTAGGGGAGGACACCCAGTACTTC
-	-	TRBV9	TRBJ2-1	CASSPTTGLGNEQFF	TGTGCCAGCAGTCCAACAACAGGGTTGGGCAATGAGCAGTTCTTC
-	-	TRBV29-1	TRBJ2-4	CSVETGDVSIQYF	TGCAGCGTTGAAACCGGGGACGTAAGCATTCAGTACTTC
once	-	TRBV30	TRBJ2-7	CASPGPREQYF	TGTGCGTCTCCGGGCCCCCGGGAGCAGTACTTC
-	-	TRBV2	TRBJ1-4	CASFPGTSGEKLFF	TGTGCCAGCTTTCCCGGGACATCCGGTGAAAAACTGTTTTTT
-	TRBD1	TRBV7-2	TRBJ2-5	CASSFVLGQGPENQETQYF	TGTGCCAGCAGCTTCGTACTGGGACAGGGGCCGGAAAATCAAGAGACCCAGTACTTC
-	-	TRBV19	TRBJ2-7	CASRGNSYEQYF	TGTGCCAGTAGAGGTAACTCCTACGAGCAGTACTTC
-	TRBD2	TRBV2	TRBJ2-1	CASSHPGLAGDISSYNEQFF	TGTGCCAGCAGCCACCCCGGACTAGCGGGGGACATTAGCTCCTACAATGAGCAGTTCTTC
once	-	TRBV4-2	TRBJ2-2	CASSQEPGWGGELFF	TGTGCCAGCAGCCAAGAACCAGGGTGGGGCGGGGAGCTGTTTTTT
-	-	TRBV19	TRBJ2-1	CASSIPGWGDEQFF	TGTGCCAGTAGTATTCCAGGATGGGGCGATGAGCAGTTCTTC
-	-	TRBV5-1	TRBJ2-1	CASSTGLGNEQFF	TGCGCCAGCAGCACCGGACTGGGCAATGAGCAGTTCTTC
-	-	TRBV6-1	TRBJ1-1	CASSVYERPEAFF	TGTGCCAGCAGTGTATATGAGAGACCTGAAGCTTTCTTT
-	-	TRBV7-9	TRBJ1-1	CASSSGATGNTEAFF	TGTGCCAGCAGCTCGGGGGCGACAGGGAACACTGAAGCTTTCTTT
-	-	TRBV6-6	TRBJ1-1	CASSYSEGLTEAFF	TGTGCCAGCAGTTACTCGGAAGGGTTGACTGAAGCTTTCTTT
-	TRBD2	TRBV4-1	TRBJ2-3	CASSQAAGGTDTQYF	TGCGCCAGCAGCCAGGCGGCGGGAGGCACAGATACGCAGTATTTT
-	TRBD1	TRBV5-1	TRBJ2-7	CASSSDRGYTSYEQYF	TGCGCCAGCAGCTCGGACAGGGGGTACACCTCCTACGAGCAGTACTTC
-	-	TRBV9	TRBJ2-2	CASSVDEAGELFF	TGTGCCAGCAGCGTAGACGAGGCCGGGGAGCTGTTTTTT
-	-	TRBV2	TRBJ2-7	CASSAGFYEQYF	TGTGCCAGCAGTGCCGGATTTTACGAGCAGTACTTC
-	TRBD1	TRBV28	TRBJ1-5	CASSRGQGLSNQPQHF	TGTGCCAGCAGTCGTGGACAGGGACTAAGTAATCAGCCCCAGCATTTT
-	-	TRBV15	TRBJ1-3	CASRDSSGNTIYF	TGTGCCTCCCGGGATAGCTCTGGAAACACCATATATTTT
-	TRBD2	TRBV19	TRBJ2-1	CASSLIAGLYNEQFF	TGTGCCAGTAGTCTCATAGCGGGACTTTACAATGAGCAGTTCTTC
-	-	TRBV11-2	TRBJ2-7	CASSLGSGYEQYF	TGTGCCAGCAGCTTAGGTAGCGGCTACGAGCAGTACTTC
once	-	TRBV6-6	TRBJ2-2	CASSHGAGPGELFF	TGTGCCAGCAGTCATGGGGCCGGCCCCGGGGAGCTGTTTTTT
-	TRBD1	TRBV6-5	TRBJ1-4	CASTHTGEAGEKLFF	TGTGCCAGCACCCACACAGGGGAGGCGGGGGAAAAACTGTTTTTT
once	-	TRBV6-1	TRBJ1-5	CASSEALETVNQPQHF	TGTGCCAGCAGTGAAGCGCTTGAAACGGTAAATCAGCCCCAGCATTTT
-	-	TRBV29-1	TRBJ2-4	CSAETGTNIQYF	TGCAGCGCTGAAACAGGGACGAACATTCAGTACTTC
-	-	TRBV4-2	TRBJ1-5	CASSQELGDGNQPQHF	TGTGCCAGCAGCCAAGAGTTAGGGGATGGCAATCAGCCCCAGCATTTT
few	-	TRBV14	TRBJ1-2	CASRAGGGYTF	TGTGCCAGCAGGGCAGGAGGGGGCTACACCTTC
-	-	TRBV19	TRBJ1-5	CATTGGHSNQPQHF	TGTGCCACTACCGGGGGGCATAGCAATCAGCCCCAGCATTTT
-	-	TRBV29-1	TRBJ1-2	CSVFKDGYTF	TGCAGCGTTTTCAAGGATGGCTACACCTTC